This T cell receptor (beta chain) originates from a study of graft-versus-host responses after intestinal transplantation. Study as a whole: Uniformly, recipients were administered anti-thymocyte globulin induction with subsequent tacrolimus and steroids for approximately three years.

Study-level points and caveats: Present in recipient marrow, GvH clones included some that appeared first in ileum or blood. Some patients had graft-donor T cell macrochimerism, and their allografts showed high graft-versus-host to host-versus-graft clonal ratios. Early post-transplant HvG declines were associated with peak circulating GvH clone levels.

This clone was found a few times. As yet, its antigen is unknown. Repertoires were generated with immunoSEQ multiplex PCR, while TCRdb's copy carries only in-frame clones and drops some. The sample yields roughly 100,000 clones, about nine tenths seen once. The CDR3 spans 15 residues. V was cut by 1 base and J by 5 bases, with 11 bases left in between. The germline V gene has CDR1 SEHNR and CDR2 FQNEAQ (reference sequence). The sequencing used unstimulated CD4+ T cells sorted from spleen or lymph node cells, collected before transplant. This rearrangement joins TRBV7-9 to TRBJ1-4; tentative D call: TRBD1 (5 bases). The sequence derives from a human donor who was the organ donor for an intestinal transplant. CDR3 in amino acids: CASSLGDSQNEKLFF. The CDR3, as DNA: TGTGCCAGCAGCTTAGGCGACAGCCAGAATGAAAAACTGTTTTTT.